This T cell receptor beta chain was found in a study of blood T cells in healthy people across ages. General study results and limits: Higher naive T cell percentage went strongly together with higher TCR beta diversity. Age advanced and TCR beta diversity per million T cells fell, roughly linearly.

The use of a sample-barcoded 5' primer and a J-beta primer mix characterized a second PCR of about 7 to 12 cycles. One entry per CDR3 protein results from TCRdb running MiXCR on the 5' RACE reads. The data show 950,000 to 1,200,000 distinct CDR3 sequences, roughly two fifths seen once. Notes on this clonotype: Its antigen remains unknown.

Drawing of peripheral blood yielded about 9.8 milliliters from each donor. The V gene's germline CDR1 is GTSNPN and CDR2 SVGIG (reference sequence). The CDR3 consists of 14 residues. The V and J ends lost 5 bases and 4 bases respectively, with 17 bases between them. The chain links TRBV30 to TRBJ1-2, with no clear D. The TCR was taken from a man aged 18 to 35 in good health. The sample comprised blood. CDR3 in amino acids: CAWGYRDALYGYTF. The CDR3 nucleotides read TGTGCCTGGGGGTACCGGGATGCTCTCTATGGCTACACCTTC.